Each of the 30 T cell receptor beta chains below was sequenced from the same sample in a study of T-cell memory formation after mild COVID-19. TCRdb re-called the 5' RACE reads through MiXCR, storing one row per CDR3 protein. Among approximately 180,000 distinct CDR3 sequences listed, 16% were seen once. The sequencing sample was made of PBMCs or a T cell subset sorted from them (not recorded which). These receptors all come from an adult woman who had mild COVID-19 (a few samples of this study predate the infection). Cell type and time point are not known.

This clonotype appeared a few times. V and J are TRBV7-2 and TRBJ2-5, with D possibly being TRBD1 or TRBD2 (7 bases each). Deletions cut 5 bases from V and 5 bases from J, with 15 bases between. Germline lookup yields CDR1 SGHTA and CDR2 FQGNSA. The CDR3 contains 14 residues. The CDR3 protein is CASSPWGGGETQYF. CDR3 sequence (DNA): TGTGCCAGCAGCCCATGGGGAGGGGGCGAGACCCAGTACTTC. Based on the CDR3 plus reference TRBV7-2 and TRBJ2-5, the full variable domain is GAGVSQSPSNKVTEKGKDVELRCDPISGHTALYWYRQSLGQGLEFLIYFQGNSAPDKSGLPSDRFSAERTGGSVSTLTIQRTQQEDSAVYLCASSPWGGGETQYFGPGTRLLVL.

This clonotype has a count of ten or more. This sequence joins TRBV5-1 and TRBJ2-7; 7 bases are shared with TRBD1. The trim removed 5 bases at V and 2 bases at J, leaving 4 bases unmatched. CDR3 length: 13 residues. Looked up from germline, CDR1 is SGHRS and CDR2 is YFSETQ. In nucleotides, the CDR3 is TGCGCCAGCAGTAAGGGACAGACCTACGAGCAGTACTTC. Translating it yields CASSKGQTYEQYF.

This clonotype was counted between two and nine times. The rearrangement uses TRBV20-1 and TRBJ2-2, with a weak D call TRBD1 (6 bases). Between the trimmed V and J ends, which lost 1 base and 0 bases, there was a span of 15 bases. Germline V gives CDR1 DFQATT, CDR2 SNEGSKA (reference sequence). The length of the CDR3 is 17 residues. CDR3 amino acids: CSARAIGQKSNTGELFF. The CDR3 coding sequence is TGCAGTGCTAGAGCGATTGGACAGAAATCGAACACCGGGGAGCTGTTTTTT.

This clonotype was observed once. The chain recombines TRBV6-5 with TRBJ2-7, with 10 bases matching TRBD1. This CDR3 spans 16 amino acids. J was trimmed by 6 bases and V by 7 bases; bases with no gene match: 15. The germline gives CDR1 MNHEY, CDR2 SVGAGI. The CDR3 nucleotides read TGTGCCAGCAACCCGGACACCGGGACAGGGGTTGCCGAGCAGTACTTC. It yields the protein CASNPDTGTGVAEQYF.

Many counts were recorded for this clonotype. CDR3: CASSLGGSGANVLTF. In DNA form, the CDR3 reads TGTGCCAGCAGCTTAGGGGGCTCTGGGGCCAACGTCCTGACTTTC. The chain uses TRBV7-2 and TRBJ2-6, with D unresolved. Looked up from germline, CDR1 is SGHTA and CDR2 is FQGNSA. CDR3 length: 15 residues. The V end was cut by 1 base, the J end by 0 bases, with 4 bases between.

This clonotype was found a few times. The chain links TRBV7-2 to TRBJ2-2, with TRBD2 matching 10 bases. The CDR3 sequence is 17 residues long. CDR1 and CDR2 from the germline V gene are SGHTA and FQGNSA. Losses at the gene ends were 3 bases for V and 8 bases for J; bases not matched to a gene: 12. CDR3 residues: CASSLQVASGRAGELFF. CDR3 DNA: TGTGCCAGCAGCTTGCAGGTGGCTAGCGGGAGAGCGGGGGAGCTGTTTTTT.

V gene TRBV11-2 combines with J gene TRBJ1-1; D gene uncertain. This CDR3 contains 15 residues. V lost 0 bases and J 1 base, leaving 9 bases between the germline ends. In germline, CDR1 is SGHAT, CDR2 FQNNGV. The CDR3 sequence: CASSLDPSGNTEAFF. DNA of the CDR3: TGTGCCAGCAGCTTAGATCCATCGGGGAACACTGAAGCTTTCTTT.

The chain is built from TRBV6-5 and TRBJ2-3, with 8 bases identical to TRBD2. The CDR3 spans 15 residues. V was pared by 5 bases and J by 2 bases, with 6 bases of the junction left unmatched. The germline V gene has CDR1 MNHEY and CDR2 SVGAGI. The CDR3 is CASSSSGANTDTQYF. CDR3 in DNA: TGTGCCAGCAGTAGTAGCGGGGCTAACACAGATACGCAGTATTTT.

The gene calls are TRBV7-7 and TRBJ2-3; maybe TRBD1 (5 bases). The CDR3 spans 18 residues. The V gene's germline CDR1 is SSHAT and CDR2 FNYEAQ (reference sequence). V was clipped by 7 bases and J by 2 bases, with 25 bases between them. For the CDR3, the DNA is TGTGCCAGCACATCTCCGGTGTGTGCAGGGAATAACACAGATACGCAGTATTTT. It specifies CASTSPVCAGNNTDTQYF.

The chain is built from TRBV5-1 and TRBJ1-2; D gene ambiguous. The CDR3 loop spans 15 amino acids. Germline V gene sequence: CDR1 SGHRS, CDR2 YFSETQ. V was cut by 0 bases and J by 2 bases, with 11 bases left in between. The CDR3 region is CASSLAAATNYGYTF. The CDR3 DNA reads TGCGCCAGCAGCTTGGCGGCAGCTACCAACTATGGCTACACCTTC. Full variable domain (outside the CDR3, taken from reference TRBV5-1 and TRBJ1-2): KAGVTQTPRYLIKTRGQQVTLSCSPISGHRSVSWYQQTPGQGLQFLFEYFSETQRNKGNFPGRFSGRQFSNSRSEMNVSTLELGDSALYLCASSLAAATNYGYTFGSGTRLTVV.

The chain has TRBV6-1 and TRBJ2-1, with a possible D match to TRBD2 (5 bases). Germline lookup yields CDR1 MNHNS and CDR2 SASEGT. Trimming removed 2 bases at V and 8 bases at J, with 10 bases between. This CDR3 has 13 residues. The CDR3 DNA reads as TGTGCCAGCAGTGAACGAGGGCCCGATGAGCAGTTCTTC. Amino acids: CASSERGPDEQFF.

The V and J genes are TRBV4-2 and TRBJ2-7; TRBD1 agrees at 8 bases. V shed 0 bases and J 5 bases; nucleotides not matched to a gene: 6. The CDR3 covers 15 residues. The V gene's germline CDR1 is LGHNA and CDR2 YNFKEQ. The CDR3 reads CASSQETGGRNEQYF. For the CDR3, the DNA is TGTGCCAGCAGCCAAGAAACAGGGGGTAGGAACGAGCAGTACTTC.

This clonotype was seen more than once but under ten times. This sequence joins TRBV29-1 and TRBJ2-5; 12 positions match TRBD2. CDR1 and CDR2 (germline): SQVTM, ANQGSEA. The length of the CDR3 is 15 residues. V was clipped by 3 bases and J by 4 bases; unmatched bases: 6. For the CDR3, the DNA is TGCAGCGTTGATTACGCTAGCGGGGGGGGAGAGACCCAGTACTTC. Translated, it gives CSVDYASGGGETQYF.

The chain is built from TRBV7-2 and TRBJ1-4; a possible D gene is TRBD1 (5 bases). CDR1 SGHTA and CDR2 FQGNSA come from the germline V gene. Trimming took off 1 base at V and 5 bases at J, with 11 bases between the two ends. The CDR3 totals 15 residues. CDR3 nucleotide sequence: TGTGCCAGCAGCTTAGTGGGGACGGGAAATGAAAAACTGTTTTTT. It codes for CASSLVGTGNEKLFF.

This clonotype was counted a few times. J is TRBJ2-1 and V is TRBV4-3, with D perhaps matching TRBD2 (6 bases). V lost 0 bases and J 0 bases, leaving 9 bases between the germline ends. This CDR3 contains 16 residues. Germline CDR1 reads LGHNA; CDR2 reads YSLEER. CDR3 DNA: TGCGCCAGCAGCCAAGATAGGAGGGGCTCCTACAATGAGCAGTTCTTC. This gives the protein CASSQDRRGSYNEQFF.

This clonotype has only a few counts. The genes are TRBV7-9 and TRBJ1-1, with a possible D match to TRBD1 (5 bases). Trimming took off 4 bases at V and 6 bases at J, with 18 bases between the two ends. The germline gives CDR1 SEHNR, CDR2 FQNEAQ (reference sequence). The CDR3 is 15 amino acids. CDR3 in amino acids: CASSSTPDGGSEAFF. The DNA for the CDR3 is TGTGCCAGCAGCTCTACTCCCGACGGGGGTTCTGAAGCTTTCTTT. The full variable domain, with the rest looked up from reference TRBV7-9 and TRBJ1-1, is DTGVSQNPRHKITKRGQNVTFRCDPISEHNRLYWYRQTLGQGPEFLTYFQNEAQLEKSRLLSDRFSAERPKGSFSTLEIQRTEQGDSAMYLCASSSTPDGGSEAFFGQGTRLTVV.

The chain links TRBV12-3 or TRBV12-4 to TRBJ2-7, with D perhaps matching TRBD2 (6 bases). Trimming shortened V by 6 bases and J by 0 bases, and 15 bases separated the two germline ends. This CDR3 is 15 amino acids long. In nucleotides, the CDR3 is TGTGCCAGCAGACGCGCCGGGGGAGACTCCTACGAGCAGTACTTC. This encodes CASRRAGGDSYEQYF.

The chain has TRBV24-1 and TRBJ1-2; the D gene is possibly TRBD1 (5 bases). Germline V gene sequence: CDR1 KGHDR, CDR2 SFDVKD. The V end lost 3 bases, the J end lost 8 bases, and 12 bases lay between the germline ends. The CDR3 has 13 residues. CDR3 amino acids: CATSDPNRDGYTF. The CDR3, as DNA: TGTGCCACCAGTGATCCAAACCGGGACGGCTACACCTTC.

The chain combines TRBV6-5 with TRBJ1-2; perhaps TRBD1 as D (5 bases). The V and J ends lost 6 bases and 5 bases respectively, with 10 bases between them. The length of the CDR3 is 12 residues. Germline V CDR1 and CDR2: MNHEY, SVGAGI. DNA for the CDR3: TGTGCCAGCAGAAAACGGGGGTATGGCTACACCTTC. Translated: CASRKRGYGYTF.

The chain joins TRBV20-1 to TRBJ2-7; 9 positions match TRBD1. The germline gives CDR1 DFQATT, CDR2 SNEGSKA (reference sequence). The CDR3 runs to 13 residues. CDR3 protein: CRAGQGQVWEQYF. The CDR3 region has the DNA TGCAGAGCGGGACAGGGCCAGGTATGGGAGCAGTACTTC.

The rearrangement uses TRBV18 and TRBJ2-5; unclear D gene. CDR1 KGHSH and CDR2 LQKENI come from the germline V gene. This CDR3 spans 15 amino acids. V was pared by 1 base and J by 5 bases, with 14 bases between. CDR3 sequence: CASSPRSWGMETQYF. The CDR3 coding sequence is TGTGCCAGCTCACCACGAAGCTGGGGTATGGAGACCCAGTACTTC.

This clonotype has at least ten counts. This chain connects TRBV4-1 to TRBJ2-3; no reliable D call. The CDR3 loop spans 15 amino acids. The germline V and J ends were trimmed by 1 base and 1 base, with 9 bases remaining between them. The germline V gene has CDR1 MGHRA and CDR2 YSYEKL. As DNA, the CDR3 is TGCGCCAGCAGCCAAGGGGGAACGGGCACAGATACGCAGTATTTT. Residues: CASSQGGTGTDTQYF.

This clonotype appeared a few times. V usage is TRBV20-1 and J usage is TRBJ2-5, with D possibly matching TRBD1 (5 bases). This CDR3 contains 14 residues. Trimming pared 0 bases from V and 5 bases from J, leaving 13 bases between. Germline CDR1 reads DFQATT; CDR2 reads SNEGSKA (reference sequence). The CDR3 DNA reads TGCAGTGCTAGAGATCTGGGGCGGTGGGAGACCCAGTACTTC. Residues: CSARDLGRWETQYF.

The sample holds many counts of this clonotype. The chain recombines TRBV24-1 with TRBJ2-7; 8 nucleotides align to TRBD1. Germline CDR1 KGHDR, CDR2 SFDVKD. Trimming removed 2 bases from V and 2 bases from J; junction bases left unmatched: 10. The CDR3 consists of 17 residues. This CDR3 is CATSDSVTGQDPYEQYF. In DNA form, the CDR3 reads TGTGCCACCAGTGATTCGGTGACGGGACAGGATCCCTACGAGCAGTACTTC.

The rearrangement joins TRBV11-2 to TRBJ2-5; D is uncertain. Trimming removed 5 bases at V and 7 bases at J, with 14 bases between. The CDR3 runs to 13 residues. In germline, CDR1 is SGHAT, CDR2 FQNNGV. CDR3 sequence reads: CASSQDGVGTQYF. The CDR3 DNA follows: TGTGCCAGCAGCCAGGACGGAGTGGGGACCCAGTACTTC.

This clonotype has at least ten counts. The CDR3 nucleotides read TGCGCCAGCAGCTCGACTAGCGGGAGACAAGGCGAGCAGTACTTC. Translation gives CASSSTSGRQGEQYF. This sequence joins TRBV5-1 and TRBJ2-7; 12 nucleotides line up with TRBD2. The CDR3 runs to 15 residues. The J segment lost 6 bases and the V segment lost 3 bases, leaving 7 bases of the junction unmatched. Germline V gene sequence: CDR1 SGHRS, CDR2 YFSETQ.

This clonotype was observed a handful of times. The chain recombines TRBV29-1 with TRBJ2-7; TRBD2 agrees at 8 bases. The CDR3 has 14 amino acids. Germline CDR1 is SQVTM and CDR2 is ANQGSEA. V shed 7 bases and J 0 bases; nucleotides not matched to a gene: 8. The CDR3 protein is CSALERGSSYEQYF. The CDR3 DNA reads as TGCAGCGCACTCGAGCGGGGGAGCTCCTACGAGCAGTACTTC.

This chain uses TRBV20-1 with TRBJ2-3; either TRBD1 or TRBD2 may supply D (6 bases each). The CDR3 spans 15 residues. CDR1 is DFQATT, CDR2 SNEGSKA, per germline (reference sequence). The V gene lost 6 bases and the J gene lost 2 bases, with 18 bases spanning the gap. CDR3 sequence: CSAQGSRGPTDTQYF. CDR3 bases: TGCAGTGCCCAGGGATCCCGGGGGCCCACAGATACGCAGTATTTT.

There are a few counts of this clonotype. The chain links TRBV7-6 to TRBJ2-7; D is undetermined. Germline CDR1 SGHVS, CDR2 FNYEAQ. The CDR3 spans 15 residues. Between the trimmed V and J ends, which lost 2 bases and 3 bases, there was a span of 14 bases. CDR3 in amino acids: CASSLSFRGNYEQYF. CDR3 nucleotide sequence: TGTGCCAGCAGCTTATCCTTCCGTGGGAACTACGAGCAGTACTTC.

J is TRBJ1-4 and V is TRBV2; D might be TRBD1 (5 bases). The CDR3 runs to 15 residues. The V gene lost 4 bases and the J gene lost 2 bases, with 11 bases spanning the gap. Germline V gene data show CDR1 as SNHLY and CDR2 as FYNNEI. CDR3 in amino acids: CASSAGYTTNEKLFF. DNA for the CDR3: TGTGCCAGCAGTGCAGGGTACACGACTAATGAAAAACTGTTTTTT. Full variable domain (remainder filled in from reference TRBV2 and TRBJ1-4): EPEVTQTPSHQVTQMGQEVILRCVPISNHLYFYWYRQILGQKVEFLVSFYNNEISEKSEIFDDQFSVERPDGSNFTLKIRSTKLEDSAMYFCASSAGYTTNEKLFFGSGTQLSVL.